This is a list of T cell receptor beta chains from one sample in a study of vaccination and CD4 T cells after COVID-19. Each CDR3 protein gets one entry after TCRdb re-called the PCR reads with MiXCR. The sample shows a few thousand distinct CDR3 sequences, roughly 64% of them seen only once. Their cognate antigens are unknown. The sequenced sample was CD4+ T cells from blood, cultured in vitro. The receptors originated from a human donor in good health. Each CDR3 is given with its conserved first and last residue. Each record gives: clone size, D gene, V gene, J gene, CDR3 DNA, CDR3 protein. The D gene is left open where the match is weak. Where a row states a size, it is once, few, many or the class of an expanded clone; other rows omit it.

size: -; D: -; V: TRBV19; J: TRBJ1-1; DNA: TGTGCCAGTAGTATGACCGACACTGAAGCTTTCTTT; CDR3: CASSMTDTEAFF
size: -; D: -; V: TRBV20-1; J: TRBJ2-1; DNA: TGCAGTGCCCTGCCTGAGTGGGGCACTTACAATGAGCAGTTCTTC; CDR3: CSALPEWGTYNEQFF
size: few; D: -; V: TRBV27; J: TRBJ2-7; DNA: TGTGCCAGCAGTCTAGAGCCGCGGCGGGGGCAGTACTTC; CDR3: CASSLEPRRGQYF
size: -; D: -; V: TRBV5-1; J: TRBJ1-5; DNA: TGCGCCAGCAGCGCCTCGGGGGTCGATAGCAATCAGCCCCAGCATTTT; CDR3: CASSASGVDSNQPQHF
size: few; D: -; V: TRBV7-9; J: TRBJ2-2; DNA: TGTGCCAGCAGCTCAGTGTCGGGGTACACCGGGGAGCTGTTTTTT; CDR3: CASSSVSGYTGELFF
size: -; D: -; V: TRBV6-4; J: TRBJ1-1; DNA: TGTGCCAGCAGTGCAGTGTTGGGGACTGAAGCTTTCTTT; CDR3: CASSAVLGTEAFF
size: -; D: -; V: TRBV25-1; J: TRBJ1-1; DNA: TGTGCCAGCAGTGAATACGGGGTAGCTGAAGCTTTCTTT; CDR3: CASSEYGVAEAFF
size: few; D: TRBD1; V: TRBV24-1; J: TRBJ1-5; DNA: TGTGCCACCAGTGATTCCGGGACAGGGAGGGGGGTTGGCAATCAGCCCCAGCATTTT; CDR3: CATSDSGTGRGVGNQPQHF
size: -; D: -; V: TRBV20-1; J: TRBJ2-1; DNA: TGCAGTGCTACCCCCGGTGGGGGCCGCGTGAGCTCCTACAATGAGCAGTTCTTC; CDR3: CSATPGGGRVSSYNEQFF
size: -; D: -; V: TRBV25-1; J: TRBJ1-2; DNA: TGTGCCAGCAGTGAATGGGCGGGGAACTATGGCTACACCTTC; CDR3: CASSEWAGNYGYTF
size: few; D: -; V: TRBV6-5; J: TRBJ2-1; DNA: TGTGCCAGCAGTTACTTACATGAGCAGTTCTTC; CDR3: CASSYLHEQFF
size: -; D: TRBD2; V: TRBV29-1; J: TRBJ2-5; DNA: TGCAGCGTTGTCAGCCCCGGGAGGAAGACCCAGTACTTC; CDR3: CSVVSPGRKTQYF
size: -; D: -; V: TRBV20-1; J: TRBJ1-3; DNA: TGCAGTGCCCATAACCCAACGGGAATGTCCGGAAACACCATATATTTT; CDR3: CSAHNPTGMSGNTIYF
size: few; D: TRBD1; V: TRBV11-3; J: TRBJ2-2; DNA: TGTGCCAGCAGCATAGGGACAGGGCGCACCGGGGAGCTGTTTTTT; CDR3: CASSIGTGRTGELFF
size: -; D: TRBD1; V: TRBV6-1; J: TRBJ1-4; DNA: TGTGCCAGCTCACCCACTCAGGGGGCAGGTGAAAAACTGTTTTTT; CDR3: CASSPTQGAGEKLFF
size: -; D: TRBD1; V: TRBV7-2; J: TRBJ2-3; DNA: TGTGCCAGCAGCTTAGCGCTGGGACAGGGAGGTTATTTT; CDR3: CASSLALGQGGYF
size: -; D: TRBD1; V: TRBV12-3/TRBV12-4; J: TRBJ1-2; DNA: TGTGCCAGCAGGCTGGACAGGGCGGGCTATGGCTACACCTTC; CDR3: CASRLDRAGYGYTF